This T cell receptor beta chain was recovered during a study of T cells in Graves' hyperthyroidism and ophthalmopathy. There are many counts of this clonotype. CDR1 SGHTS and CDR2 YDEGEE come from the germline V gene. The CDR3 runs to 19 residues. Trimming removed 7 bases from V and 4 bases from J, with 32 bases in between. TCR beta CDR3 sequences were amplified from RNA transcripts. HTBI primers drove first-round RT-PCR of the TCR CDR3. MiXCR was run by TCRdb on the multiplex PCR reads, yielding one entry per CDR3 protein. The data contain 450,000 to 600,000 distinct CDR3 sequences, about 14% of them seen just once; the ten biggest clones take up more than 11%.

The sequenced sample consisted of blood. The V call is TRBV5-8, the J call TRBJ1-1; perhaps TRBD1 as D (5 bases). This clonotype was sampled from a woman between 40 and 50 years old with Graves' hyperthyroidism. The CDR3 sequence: CASCSMGRRHFGKGTEAFF. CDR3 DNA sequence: TGTGCCAGCTGCTCGATGGGGCGACGGCACTTCGGTAAGGGCACTGAAGCTTTCTTT.